One and the same sample provided the 2 T cell receptor beta chains below, sequenced in a study of Ad26.COV2.S vaccination and SARS-CoV-2 variants. The treatment: around 19 received Ad26.COV2.S at low or high dose, single or two shots; about five received placebo; per-sample allocation not given. The samples date from day 63 after the first vaccine or placebo injection. The data were produced by immunoSEQ multiplex PCR, yet TCRdb's version contains in-frame clones alone and is incomplete. The sample contains roughly 380,000 clones, around 83% of which appear only once. The starting material was peripheral blood, obtained in a trial of Ad26.COV2.S vaccine versus placebo. The receptors were sampled from a person between 18 and 60 years old who received the Ad26.COV2.S COVID-19 vaccine or a placebo.

The chain links TRBV29-1 to TRBJ2-5; D perhaps matches TRBD2 (5 bases). CDR3 length: 11 amino acids. The germline V and J ends were trimmed by 3 bases and 5 bases, with 7 bases remaining between them. Per the germline V gene, CDR1 is SQVTM and CDR2 is ANQGSEA. The CDR3 protein is CSVDPGETQYF. CDR3 bases: TGCAGCGTTGATCCGGGGGAGACCCAGTACTTC.

This clone was observed once. The V and J genes are TRBV6-1 and TRBJ1-6; D is undetermined. CDR1 is MNHNS, CDR2 SASEGT, per germline. The CDR3 has 16 residues. With 2 bases removed from V and 4 bases from J, the gap between germline ends came to 12 bases. The CDR3 DNA sequence: TGTGCCAGCAGTGAATCGGTAGGGTTTTATAATTCACCCCTCCACTTT. This translates into CASSESVGFYNSPLHF.